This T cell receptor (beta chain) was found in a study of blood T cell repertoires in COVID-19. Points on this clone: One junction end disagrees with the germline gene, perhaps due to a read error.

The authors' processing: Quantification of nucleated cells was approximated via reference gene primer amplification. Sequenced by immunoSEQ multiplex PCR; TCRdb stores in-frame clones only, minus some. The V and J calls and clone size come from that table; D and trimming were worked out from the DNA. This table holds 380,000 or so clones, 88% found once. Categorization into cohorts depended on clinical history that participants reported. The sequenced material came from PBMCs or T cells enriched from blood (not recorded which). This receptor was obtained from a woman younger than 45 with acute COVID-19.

The CDR3 sequence is CAWGDRDVSRF. Here the CDR3 DNA reads TGTGCCTGGGGGGACAGGGATGTTAGCCGCTTC. The J gene is TRBJ2-7, the V gene TRBV30, with 9 nucleotides matching TRBD1. CDR3 size: 11 residues. Per the germline V gene, CDR1 is GTSNPN and CDR2 is SVGIG (reference sequence).